This record looks at one T cell receptor beta chain sequence and its context. Generated by immunoSEQ multiplex PCR, the TCRdb table keeps only in-frame clones and is missing some. The sample holds roughly 78,000 clones, 88% seen once. The data were taken from a study of blood T cell repertoires in COVID-19. About the study: Sites across the United States, Italy and Spain contributed samples from acute and convalescent COVID-19.

Trimming left V 4 bases short and J 0 bases short, with 13 bases between. Per germline, CDR1 MGHRA and CDR2 YSYEKL. The CDR3 is made up of 15 amino acids. Material: peripheral blood. This sequence originates from a man aged 50 or older with acute or convalescent COVID-19. The J gene is TRBJ2-7, the V gene TRBV4-1, with D unclear. CDR3 nucleotides: TGCGCCAGCAGCCGAACAGACGCAGGCTCCTACGAGCAGTACTTC. Its translation is CASSRTDAGSYEQYF.